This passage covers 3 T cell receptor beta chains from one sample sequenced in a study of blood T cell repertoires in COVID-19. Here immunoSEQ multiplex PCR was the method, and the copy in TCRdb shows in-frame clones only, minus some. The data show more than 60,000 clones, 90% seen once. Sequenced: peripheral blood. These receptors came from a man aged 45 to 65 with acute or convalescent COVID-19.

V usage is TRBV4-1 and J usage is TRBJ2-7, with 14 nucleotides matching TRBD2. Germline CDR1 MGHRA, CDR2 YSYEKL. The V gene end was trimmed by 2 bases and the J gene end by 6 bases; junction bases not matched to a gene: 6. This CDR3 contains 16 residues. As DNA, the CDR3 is TGCGCCAGCAGCCAAATGACTAGCGGGAGGGTACCCGAGCAGTACTTC. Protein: CASSQMTSGRVPEQYF.

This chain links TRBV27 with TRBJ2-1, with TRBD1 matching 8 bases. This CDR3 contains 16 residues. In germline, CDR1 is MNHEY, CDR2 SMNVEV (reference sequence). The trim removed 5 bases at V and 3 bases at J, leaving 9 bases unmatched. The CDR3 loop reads CASSQDRDPFYNEQFF. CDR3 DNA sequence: TGTGCCAGCAGTCAGGACAGGGACCCGTTCTACAATGAGCAGTTCTTC.

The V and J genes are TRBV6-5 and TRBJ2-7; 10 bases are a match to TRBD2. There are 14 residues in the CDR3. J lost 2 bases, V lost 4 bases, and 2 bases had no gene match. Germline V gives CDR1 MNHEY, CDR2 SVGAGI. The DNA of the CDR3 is TGTGCCAGCAGTTCGAGCGGGAGGGCCTACGAGCAGTACTTC. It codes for CASSSSGRAYEQYF.